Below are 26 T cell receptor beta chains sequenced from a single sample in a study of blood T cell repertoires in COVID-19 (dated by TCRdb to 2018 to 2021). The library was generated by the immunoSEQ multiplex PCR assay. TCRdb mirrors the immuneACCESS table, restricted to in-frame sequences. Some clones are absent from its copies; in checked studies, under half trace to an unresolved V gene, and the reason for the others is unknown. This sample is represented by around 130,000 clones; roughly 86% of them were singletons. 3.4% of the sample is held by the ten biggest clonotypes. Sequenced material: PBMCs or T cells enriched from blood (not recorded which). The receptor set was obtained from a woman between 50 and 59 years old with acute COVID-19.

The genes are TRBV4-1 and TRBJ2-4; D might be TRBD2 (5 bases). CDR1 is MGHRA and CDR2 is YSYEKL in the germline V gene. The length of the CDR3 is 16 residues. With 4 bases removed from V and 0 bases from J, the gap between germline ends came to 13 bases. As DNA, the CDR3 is TGCGCCAGCAGCCCCGGAGGCCTAGGAGCCAAAAACATTCAGTACTTC. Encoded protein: CASSPGGLGAKNIQYF.

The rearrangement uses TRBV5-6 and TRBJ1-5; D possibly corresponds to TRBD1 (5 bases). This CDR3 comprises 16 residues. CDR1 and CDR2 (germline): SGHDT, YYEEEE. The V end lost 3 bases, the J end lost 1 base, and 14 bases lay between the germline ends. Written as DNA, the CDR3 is TGTGCCAGCAGCTCCTACGGGGGAGCGAGCAATCAGCCCCAGCATTTT. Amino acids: CASSSYGGASNQPQHF.

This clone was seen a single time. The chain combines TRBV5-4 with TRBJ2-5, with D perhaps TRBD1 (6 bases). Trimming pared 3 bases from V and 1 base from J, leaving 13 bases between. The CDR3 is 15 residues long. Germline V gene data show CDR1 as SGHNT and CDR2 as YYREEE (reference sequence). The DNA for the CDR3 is TGTGCCAGCAGCTCGCCCCGGGACACCCAAGAGACCCAGTACTTC. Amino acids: CASSSPRDTQETQYF.

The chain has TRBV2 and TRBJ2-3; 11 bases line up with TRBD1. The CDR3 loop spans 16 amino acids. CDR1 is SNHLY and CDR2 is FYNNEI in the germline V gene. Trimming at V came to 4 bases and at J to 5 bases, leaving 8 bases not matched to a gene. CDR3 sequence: CASSGIGQGAGDTQYF. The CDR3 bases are TGTGCCAGCAGTGGGATTGGACAGGGGGCGGGAGATACGCAGTATTTT.

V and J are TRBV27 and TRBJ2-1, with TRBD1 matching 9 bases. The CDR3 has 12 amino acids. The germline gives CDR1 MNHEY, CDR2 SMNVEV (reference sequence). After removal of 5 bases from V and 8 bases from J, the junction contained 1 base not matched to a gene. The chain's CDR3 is CASSRDRDEQFF. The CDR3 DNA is TGTGCCAGCAGTAGGGACAGGGATGAGCAGTTCTTC.

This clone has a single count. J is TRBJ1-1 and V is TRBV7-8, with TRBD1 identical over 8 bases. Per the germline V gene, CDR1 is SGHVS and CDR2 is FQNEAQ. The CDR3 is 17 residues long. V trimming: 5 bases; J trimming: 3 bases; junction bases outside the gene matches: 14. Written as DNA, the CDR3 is TGTGCCAGCAGCCCGGACAGGGTCTTATCGATTTACACTGAAGCTTTCTTT. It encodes CASSPDRVLSIYTEAFF.

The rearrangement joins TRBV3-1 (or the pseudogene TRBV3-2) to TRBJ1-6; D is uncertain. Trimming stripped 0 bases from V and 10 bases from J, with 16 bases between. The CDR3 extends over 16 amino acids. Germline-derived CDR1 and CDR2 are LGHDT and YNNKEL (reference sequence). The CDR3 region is CASSQDFGVAESPLHF. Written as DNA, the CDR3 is TGTGCCAGCAGCCAAGATTTCGGGGTTGCGGAATCACCCCTCCACTTT.

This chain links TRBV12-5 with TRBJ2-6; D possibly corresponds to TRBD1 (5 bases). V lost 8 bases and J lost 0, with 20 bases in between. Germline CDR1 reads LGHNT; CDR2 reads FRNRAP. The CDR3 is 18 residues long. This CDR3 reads CASSPLGQGPSGANVLTF. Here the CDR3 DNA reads TGTGCTAGTTCCCCTTTAGGGCAGGGCCCCTCTGGGGCCAACGTCCTGACTTTC.

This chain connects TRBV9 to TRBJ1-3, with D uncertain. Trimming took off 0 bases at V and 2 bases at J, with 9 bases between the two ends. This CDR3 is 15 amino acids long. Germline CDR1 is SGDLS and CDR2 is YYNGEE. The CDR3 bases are TGTGCCAGCAGCGTAGGTAGCTACACTGGAAACACCATATATTTT. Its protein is CASSVGSYTGNTIYF.

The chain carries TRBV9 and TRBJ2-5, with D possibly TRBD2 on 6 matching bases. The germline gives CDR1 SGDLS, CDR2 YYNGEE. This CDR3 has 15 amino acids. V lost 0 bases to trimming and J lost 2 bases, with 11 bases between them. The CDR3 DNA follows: TGTGCCAGCAGCGTAGGACTAGAGATACAAGAGACCCAGTACTTC. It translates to CASSVGLEIQETQYF.

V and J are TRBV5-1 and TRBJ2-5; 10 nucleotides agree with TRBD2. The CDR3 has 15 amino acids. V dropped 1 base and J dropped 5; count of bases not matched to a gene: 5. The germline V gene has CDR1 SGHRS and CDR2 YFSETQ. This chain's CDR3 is CASSLKAGGPETQYF. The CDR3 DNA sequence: TGCGCCAGCAGCTTGAAAGCGGGAGGGCCGGAGACCCAGTACTTC.

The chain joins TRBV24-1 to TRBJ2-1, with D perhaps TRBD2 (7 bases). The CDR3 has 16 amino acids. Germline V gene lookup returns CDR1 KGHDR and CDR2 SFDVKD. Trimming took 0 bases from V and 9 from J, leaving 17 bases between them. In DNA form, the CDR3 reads TGTGCCACCAGTGATTTGCTCCGGGGGAGGGGGATTGAGCAGTTCTTC. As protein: CATSDLLRGRGIEQFF.

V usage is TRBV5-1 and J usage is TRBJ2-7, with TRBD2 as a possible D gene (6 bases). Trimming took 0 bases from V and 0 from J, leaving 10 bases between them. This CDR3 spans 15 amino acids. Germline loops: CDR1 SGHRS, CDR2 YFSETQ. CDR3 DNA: TGCGCCAGCAGCTTGGTCCCGGGAGCCTCCTACGAGCAGTACTTC. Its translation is CASSLVPGASYEQYF. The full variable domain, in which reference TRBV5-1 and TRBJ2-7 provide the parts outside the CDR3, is KAGVTQTPRYLIKTRGQQVTLSCSPISGHRSVSWYQQTPGQGLQFLFEYFSETQRNKGNFPGRFSGRQFSNSRSEMNVSTLELGDSALYLCASSLVPGASYEQYFGPGTRLTVT.

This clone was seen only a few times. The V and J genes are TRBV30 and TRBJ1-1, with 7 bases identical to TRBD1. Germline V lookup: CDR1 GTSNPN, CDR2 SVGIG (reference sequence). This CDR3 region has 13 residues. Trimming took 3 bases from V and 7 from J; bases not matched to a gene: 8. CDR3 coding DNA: TGTGCCTGGAGGAAAGGACAGGCCTTTGAAGCTTTCTTT. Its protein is CAWRKGQAFEAFF.

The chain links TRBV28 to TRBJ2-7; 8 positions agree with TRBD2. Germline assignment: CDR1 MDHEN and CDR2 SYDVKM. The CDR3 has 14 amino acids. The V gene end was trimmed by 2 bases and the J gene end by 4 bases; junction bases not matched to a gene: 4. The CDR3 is CASSLLPGGYEQYF. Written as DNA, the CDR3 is TGTGCCAGCAGTTTACTACCGGGAGGGTACGAGCAGTACTTC.

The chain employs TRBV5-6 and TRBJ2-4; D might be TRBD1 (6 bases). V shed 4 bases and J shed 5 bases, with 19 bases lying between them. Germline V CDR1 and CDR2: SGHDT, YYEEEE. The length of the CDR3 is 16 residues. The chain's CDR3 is CASSRPGAGVENIQYF. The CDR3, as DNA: TGTGCCAGCAGCCGCCCAGGTGCAGGGGTTGAAAACATTCAGTACTTC.

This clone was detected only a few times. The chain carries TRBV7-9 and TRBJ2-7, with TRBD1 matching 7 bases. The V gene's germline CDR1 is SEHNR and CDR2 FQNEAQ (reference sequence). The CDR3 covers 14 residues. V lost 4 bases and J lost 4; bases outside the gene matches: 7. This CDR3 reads CASSSPTGRYEQYF. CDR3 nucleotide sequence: TGTGCCAGCAGCTCTCCGACAGGGCGGTACGAGCAGTACTTC.

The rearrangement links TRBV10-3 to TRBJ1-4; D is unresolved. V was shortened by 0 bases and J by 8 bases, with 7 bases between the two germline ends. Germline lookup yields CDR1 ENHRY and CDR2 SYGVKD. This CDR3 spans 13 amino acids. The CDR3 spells CAISESGSEKLFF. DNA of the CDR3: TGTGCCATCAGTGAGTCTGGGAGCGAAAAACTGTTTTTT.

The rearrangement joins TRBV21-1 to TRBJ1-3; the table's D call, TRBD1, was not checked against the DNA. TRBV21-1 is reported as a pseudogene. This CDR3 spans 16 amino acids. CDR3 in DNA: TGTGCCAGCAGCAAACAGGTCCCGTCCACTGGAAACACCATATATTTT. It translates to CASSKQVPSTGNTIYF.

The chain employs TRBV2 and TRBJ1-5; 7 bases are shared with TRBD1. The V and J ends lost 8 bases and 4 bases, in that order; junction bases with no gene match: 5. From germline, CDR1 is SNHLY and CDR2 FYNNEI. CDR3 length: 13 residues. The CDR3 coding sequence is TGTGCCAGCCAACAGGGGCCTAATCAGCCCCAGCATTTT. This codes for CASQQGPNQPQHF.

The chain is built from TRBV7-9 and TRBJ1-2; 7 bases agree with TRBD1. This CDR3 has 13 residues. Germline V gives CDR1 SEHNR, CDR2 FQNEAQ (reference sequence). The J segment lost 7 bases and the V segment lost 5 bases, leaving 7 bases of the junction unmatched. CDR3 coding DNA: TGTGCCAGCAGCGAGAGGGGGCGGGGTGGCTACACCTTC. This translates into CASSERGRGGYTF.

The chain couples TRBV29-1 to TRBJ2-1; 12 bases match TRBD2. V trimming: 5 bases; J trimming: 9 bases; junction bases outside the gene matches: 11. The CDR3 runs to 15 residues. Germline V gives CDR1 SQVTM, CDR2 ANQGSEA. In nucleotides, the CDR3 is TGCAGCGTTCCCCTTCCGGGACTAGCGGGTCTTGAGCAGTTCTTC. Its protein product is CSVPLPGLAGLEQFF.

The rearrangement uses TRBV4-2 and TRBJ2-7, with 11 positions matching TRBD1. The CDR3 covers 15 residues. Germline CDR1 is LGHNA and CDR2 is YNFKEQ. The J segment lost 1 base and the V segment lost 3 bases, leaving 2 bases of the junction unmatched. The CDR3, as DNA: TGTGCCAGCAGCCAGGGACAGGGGGGGTCCTACGAGCAGTACTTC. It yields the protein CASSQGQGGSYEQYF.

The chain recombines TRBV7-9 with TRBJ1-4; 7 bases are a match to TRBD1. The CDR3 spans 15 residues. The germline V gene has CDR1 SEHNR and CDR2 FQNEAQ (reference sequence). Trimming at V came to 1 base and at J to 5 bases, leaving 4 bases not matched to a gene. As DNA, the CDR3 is TGTGCCAGCAGCTTAGGGGACAGTCGGAATGAAAAACTGTTTTTT. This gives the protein CASSLGDSRNEKLFF.

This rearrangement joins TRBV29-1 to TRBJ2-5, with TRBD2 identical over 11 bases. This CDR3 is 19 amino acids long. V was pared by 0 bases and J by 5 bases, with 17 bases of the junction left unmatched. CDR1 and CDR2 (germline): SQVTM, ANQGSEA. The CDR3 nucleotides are TGCAGCGTTGAAGATGTTGGGACTAGCGGAACACCGGGGTGGGAGACCCAGTACTTC. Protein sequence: CSVEDVGTSGTPGWETQYF.

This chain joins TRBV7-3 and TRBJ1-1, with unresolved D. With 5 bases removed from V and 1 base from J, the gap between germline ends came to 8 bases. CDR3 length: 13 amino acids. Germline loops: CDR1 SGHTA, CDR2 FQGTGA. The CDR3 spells CASSLQPNTEAFF. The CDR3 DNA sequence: TGTGCCAGCAGCCTACAGCCGAACACTGAAGCTTTCTTT.